This T cell receptor (beta chain) was identified during a study of CD8 T cells in Susac syndrome. RNA amounts of roughly 0.5 to 1 ug underwent reverse transcription with random hexamers. TCRdb independently ran MiXCR on the immunoSEQ multiplex PCR reads; one entry per CDR3 protein. Of about 200,000 distinct CDR3 sequences in the sample, 90% to 95% were seen once. This CDR3 comprises 17 residues. Germline V gene lookup returns CDR1 DFQATT and CDR2 SNEGSKA (reference sequence). The J segment lost 4 bases and the V segment lost 0 bases, leaving 13 bases of the junction unmatched. Sequenced input: CD4+ T cells from PBMCs. This receptor was identified in a human donor with multiple sclerosis. V and J are TRBV20-1 and TRBJ1-2, with 8 bases lining up with TRBD1. The CDR3 DNA follows: TGCAGTGCTAGAGATTTAGGGCAGGGGGCGAGGAGCTATGGCTACACCTTC. It codes for CSARDLGQGARSYGYTF.